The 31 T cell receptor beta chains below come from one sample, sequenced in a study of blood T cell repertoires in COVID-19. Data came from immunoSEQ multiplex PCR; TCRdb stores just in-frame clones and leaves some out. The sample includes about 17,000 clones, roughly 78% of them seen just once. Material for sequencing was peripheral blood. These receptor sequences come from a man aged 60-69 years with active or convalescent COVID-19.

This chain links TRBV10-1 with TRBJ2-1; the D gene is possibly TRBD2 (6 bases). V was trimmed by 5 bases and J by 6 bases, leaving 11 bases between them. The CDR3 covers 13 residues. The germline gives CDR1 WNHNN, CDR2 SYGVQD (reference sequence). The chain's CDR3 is CASSLRLGNEQFF. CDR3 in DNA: TGCGCCAGCAGTCTTCGACTAGGCAATGAGCAGTTCTTC.

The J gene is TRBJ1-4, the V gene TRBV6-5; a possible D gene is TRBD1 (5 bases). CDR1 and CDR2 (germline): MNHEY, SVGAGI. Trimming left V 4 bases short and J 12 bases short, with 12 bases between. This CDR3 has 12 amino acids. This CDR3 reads CASSSTVSELFF. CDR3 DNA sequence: TGTGCCAGCAGTTCGACAGTGTCGGAACTGTTTTTT.

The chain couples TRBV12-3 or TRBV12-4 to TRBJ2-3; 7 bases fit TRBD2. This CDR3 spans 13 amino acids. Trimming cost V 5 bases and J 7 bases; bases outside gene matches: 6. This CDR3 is CASSLPGLYTQYF. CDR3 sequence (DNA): TGTGCCAGCAGTCTGCCGGGACTATATACGCAGTATTTT.

CDR3 sequence: CASSLGGPGSPLHF. CDR3 coding DNA: TGTGCCAGCAGCCTGGGGGGTCCGGGTTCACCCCTCCACTTT. The rearrangement uses TRBV4-2 and TRBJ1-6; the D gene is possibly TRBD1 (5 bases). This CDR3 has 14 amino acids. CDR1 is LGHNA, CDR2 YNFKEQ, per germline. Trimming took 4 bases from V and 9 from J, leaving 13 bases between them.

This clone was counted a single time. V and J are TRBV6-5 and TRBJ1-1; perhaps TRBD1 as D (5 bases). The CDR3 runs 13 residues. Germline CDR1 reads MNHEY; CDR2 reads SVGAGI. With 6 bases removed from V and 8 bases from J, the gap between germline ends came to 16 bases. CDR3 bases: TGTGCCAGCAGGCCCCTGACAGCTAACGAAGCTTTCTTT. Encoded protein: CASRPLTANEAFF.

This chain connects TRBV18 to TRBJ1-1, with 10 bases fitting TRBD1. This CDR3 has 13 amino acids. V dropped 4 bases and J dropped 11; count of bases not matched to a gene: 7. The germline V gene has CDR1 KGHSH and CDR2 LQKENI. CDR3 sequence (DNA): TGTGCCAGCTCACAGGGGACAGGGGCCAATGCTTTCTTT. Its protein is CASSQGTGANAFF.

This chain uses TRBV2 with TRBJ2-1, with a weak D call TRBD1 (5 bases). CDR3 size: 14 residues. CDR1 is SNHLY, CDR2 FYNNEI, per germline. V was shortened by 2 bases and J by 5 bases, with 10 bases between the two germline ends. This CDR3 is CASSEPRVHNEQFF. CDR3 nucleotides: TGTGCCAGCAGTGAACCCAGGGTTCACAATGAGCAGTTCTTC.

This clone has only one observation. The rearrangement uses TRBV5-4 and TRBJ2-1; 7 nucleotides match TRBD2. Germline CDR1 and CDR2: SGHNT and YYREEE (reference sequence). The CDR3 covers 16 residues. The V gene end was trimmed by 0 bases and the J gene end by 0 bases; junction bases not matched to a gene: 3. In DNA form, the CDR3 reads TGTGCCAGCAGCTTGGGGCGGGGGAGCTCCTACAATGAGCAGTTCTTC. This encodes CASSLGRGSSYNEQFF.

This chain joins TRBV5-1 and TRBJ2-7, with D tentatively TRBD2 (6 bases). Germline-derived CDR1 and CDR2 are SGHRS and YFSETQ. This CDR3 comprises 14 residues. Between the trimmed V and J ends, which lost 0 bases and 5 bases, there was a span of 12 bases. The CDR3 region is CASSLGQGGDEQYF. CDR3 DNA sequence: TGCGCCAGCAGCTTGGGTCAGGGCGGGGACGAGCAGTACTTC.

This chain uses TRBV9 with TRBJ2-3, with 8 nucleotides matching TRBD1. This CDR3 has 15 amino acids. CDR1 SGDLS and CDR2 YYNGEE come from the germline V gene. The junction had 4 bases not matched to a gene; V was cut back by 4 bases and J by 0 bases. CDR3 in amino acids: CASSSRDRSTDTQYF. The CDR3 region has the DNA TGTGCCAGCAGCTCCCGGGACAGGAGCACAGATACGCAGTATTTT.

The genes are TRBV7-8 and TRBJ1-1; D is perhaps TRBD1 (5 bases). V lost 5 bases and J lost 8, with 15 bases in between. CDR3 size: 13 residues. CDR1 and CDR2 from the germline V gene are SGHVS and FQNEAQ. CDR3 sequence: CASSPFPGGEAFF. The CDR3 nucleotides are TGTGCCAGCAGCCCGTTCCCGGGGGGGGAAGCTTTCTTT.

CDR3 sequence reads: CASGRKPSGEAEAFF. CDR3 DNA sequence: TGTGCCAGCGGGAGGAAGCCCTCTGGTGAAGCTGAAGCTTTCTTT. This chain uses TRBV6-5 with TRBJ1-1; D is unresolved. CDR3 size: 15 residues. The V and J ends lost 8 bases and 6 bases respectively, with 22 bases between them. CDR1 and CDR2 (germline): MNHEY, SVGAGI.

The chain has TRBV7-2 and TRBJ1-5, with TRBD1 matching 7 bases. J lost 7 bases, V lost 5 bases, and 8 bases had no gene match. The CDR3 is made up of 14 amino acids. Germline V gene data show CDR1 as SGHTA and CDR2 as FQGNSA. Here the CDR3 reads CASSQGQRGQPQHF. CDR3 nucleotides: TGTGCCAGCAGCCAGGGACAGCGAGGCCAGCCCCAGCATTTT.

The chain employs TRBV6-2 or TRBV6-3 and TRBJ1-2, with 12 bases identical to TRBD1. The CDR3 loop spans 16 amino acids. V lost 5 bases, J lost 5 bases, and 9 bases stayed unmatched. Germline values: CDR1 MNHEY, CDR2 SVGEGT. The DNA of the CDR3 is TGTGCCAGCAGTGACCCGGGACAGGGGGCAAAGTATGGCTACACCTTC. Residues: CASSDPGQGAKYGYTF.

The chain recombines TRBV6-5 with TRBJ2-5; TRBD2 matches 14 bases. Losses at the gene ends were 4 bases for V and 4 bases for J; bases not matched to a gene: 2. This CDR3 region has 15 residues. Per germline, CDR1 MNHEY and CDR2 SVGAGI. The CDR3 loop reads CASSFGTSGRETQYF. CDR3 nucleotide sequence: TGTGCCAGCAGTTTCGGGACTAGCGGGAGAGAGACCCAGTACTTC.

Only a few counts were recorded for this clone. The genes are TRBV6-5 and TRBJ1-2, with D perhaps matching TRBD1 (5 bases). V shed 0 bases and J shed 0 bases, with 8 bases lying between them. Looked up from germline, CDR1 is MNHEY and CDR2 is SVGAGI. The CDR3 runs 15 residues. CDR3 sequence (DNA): TGTGCCAGCAGTTACTCGGACACCACTAACTATGGCTACACCTTC. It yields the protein CASSYSDTTNYGYTF.

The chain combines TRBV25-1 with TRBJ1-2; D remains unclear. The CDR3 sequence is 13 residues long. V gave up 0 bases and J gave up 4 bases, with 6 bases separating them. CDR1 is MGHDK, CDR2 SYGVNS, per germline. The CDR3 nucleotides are TGTGCCAGCAGTGAATATGAACTCTATGGCTACACCTTC. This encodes CASSEYELYGYTF.

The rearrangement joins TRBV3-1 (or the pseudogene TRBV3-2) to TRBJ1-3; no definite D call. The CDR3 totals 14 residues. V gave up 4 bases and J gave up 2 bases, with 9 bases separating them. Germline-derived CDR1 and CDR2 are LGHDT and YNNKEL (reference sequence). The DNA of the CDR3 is TGTGCCAGCAGCCGACCTGGGCCTGGAAACACCATATATTTT. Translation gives CASSRPGPGNTIYF.

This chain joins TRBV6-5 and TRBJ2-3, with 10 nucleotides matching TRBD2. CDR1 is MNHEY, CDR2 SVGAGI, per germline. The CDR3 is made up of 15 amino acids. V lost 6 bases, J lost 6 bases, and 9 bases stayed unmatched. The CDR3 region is CASSLLAGAGDTQYF. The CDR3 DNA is TGTGCCAGCAGCCTTCTAGCGGGGGCGGGGGATACGCAGTATTTT.

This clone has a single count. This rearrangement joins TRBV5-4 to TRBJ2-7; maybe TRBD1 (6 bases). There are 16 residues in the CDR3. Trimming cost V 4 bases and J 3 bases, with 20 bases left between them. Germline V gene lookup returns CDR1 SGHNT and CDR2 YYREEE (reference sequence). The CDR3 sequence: CASSNRRDTDRYEQYF. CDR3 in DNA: TGTGCCAGCAGCAATCGCCGGGACACGGATCGCTACGAGCAGTACTTC.

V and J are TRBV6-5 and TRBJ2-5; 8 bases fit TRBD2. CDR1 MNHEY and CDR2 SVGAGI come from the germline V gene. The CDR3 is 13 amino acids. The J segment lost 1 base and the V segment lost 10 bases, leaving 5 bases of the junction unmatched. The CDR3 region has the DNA TGTGCCACGTACCGGGGGGGCCAAGAGACCCAGTACTTC. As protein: CATYRGGQETQYF.

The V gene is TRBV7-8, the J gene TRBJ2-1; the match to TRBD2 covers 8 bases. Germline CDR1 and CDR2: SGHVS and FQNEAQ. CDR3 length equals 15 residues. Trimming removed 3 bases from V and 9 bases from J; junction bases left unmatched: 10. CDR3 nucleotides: TGTGCCAGCAGCTTGGAAGTAGCGGGACACAGTGAGCAGTTCTTC. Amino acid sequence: CASSLEVAGHSEQFF.

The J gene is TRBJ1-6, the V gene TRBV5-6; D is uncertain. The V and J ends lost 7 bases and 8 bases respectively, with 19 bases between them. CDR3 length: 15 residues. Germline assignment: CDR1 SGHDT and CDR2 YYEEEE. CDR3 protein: CASHPRPGGDSPLHF. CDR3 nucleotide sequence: TGTGCCAGCCACCCCCGACCTGGCGGGGATTCACCCCTCCACTTT.

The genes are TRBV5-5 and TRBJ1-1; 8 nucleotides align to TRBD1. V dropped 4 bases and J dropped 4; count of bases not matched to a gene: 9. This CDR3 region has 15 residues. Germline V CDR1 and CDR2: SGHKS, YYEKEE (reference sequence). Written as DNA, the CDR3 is TGTGCCAGCAGCCCATGGACAGGGCGGGTCACTGAAGCTTTCTTT. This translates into CASSPWTGRVTEAFF.

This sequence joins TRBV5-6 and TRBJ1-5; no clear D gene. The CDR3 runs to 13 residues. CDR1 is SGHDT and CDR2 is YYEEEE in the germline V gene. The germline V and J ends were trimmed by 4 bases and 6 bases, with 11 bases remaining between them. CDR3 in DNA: TGTGCCAGCAGCCCGGTCGGAGGTCAGCCCCAGCATTTT. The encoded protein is CASSPVGGQPQHF.

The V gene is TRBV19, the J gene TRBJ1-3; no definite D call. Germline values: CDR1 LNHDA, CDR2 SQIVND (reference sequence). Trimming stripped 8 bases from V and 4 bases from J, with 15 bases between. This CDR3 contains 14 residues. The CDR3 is CASYPGGIGNTIYF. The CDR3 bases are TGTGCCAGTTACCCAGGAGGCATCGGAAACACCATATATTTT.

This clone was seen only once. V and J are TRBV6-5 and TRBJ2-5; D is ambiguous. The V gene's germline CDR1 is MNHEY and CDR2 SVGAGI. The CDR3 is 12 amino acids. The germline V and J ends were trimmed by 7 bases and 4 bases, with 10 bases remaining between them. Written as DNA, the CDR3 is TGTGCCAGCACCGGTCGTGTAGAGACCCAGTACTTC. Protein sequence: CASTGRVETQYF.

Here the CDR3 reads CASSPPGLLNEQFF. CDR3 DNA sequence: TGTGCCAGCAGCCCACCGGGACTACTCAATGAGCAGTTCTTC. V usage is TRBV11-1 and J usage is TRBJ2-1; 7 bases line up with TRBD2. Per the germline V gene, CDR1 is SGHAT and CDR2 is FQDESV (reference sequence). This CDR3 has 14 amino acids. J lost 6 bases, V lost 5 bases, and 7 bases had no gene match.

The CDR3 reads CASSFGTGFRETQYF. CDR3 coding DNA: TGCGCCAGCAGCTTCGGGACAGGGTTTCGGGAGACCCAGTACTTC. This chain uses TRBV5-1 with TRBJ2-5, with TRBD1 matching 9 bases. After removal of 2 bases from V and 5 bases from J, the junction contained 7 bases not matched to a gene. This CDR3 spans 15 amino acids. Germline values: CDR1 SGHRS, CDR2 YFSETQ.

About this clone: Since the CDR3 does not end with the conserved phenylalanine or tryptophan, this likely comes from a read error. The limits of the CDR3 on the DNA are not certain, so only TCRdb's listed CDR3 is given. CDR3 region: CASASGPS. V gene TRBV10-3 combines with J gene TRBJ2-6; the DNA was not compared with TRBD2, the D call given in the table. Germline V gene data show CDR1 as ENHRY and CDR2 as SYGVKD. The CDR3 has 8 amino acids, counting both end residues.

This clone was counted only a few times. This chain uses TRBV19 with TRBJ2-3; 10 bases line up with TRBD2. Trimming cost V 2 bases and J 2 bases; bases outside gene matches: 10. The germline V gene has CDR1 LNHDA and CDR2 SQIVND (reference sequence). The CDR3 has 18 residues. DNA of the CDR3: TGTGCCAGTAGTATAATAAGGGCTAGCGGGAGAGTCACAGATACGCAGTATTTT. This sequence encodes CASSIIRASGRVTDTQYF. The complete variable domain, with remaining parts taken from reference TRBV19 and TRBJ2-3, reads DGGITQSPKYLFRKEGQNVTLSCEQNLNHDAMYWYRQDPGQGLRLIYYSQIVNDFQKGDIAEGYSVSREKKESFPLTVTSAQKNPTAFYLCASSIIRASGRVTDTQYFGPGTRLTVL.